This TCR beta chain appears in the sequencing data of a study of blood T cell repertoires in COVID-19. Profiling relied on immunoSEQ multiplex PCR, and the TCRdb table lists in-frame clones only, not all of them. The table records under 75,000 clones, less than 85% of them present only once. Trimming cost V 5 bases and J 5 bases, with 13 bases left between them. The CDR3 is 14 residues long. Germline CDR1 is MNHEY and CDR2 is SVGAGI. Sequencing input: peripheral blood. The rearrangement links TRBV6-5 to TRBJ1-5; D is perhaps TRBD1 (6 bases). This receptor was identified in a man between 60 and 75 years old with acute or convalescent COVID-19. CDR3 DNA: TGTGCCAGCAGTCCATCAGGGGCGGATCAGCCCCAGCATTTT. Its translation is CASSPSGADQPQHF.